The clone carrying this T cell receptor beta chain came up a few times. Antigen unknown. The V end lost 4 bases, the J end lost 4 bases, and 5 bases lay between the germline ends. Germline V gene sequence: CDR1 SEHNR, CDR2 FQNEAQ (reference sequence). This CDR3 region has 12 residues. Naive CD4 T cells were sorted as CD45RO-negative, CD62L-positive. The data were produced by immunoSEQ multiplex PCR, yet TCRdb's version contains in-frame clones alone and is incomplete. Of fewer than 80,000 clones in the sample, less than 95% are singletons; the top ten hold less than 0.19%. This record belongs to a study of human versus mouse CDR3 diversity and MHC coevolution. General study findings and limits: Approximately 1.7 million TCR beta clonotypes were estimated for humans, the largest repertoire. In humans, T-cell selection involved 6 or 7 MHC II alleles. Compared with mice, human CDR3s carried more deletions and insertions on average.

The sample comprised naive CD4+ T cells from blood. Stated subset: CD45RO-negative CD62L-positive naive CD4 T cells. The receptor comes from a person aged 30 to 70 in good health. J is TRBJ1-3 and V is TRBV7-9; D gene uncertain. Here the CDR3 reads CASSSQGNTIYF. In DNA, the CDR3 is TGTGCCAGCAGCTCACAGGGAAACACCATATATTTT.